A selection of T cell receptor beta chains follows, all from one sample in a study of blood T cell repertoires in COVID-19. Profiling relied on immunoSEQ multiplex PCR, and the TCRdb table lists in-frame clones only, not all of them. The sample has some 160,000 clones, more than 75% seen once. The material sequenced was peripheral blood. The receptor source for this set is a woman aged 65 to 85 with COVID-19, enrolled during active disease. The CDR3 runs from the conserved cysteine through the conserved F or W. D genes are given only for firm matches. Clone size, where shown, is once, few, many, or a class for clones that have expanded.

TRBV6-5,-,TRBJ1-1,-,TGTGCCAGCATAACGACAGATAACACTGAAGCTTTCTTT,CASITTDNTEAFF
TRBV7-2,-,TRBJ1-6,-,TGTGCCAGCAGCCTTGGGGCCCAAATCAATTCACCCCTCCACTTT,CASSLGAQINSPLHF
TRBV19,-,TRBJ1-2,TRBD1,TGTGCCAGTACCCTAGCGGGACAGGGGCACTATGGCTACACCTTC,CASTLAGQGHYGYTF
TRBV21-1,-,TRBJ2-5,-,TGTGCCAGCCCCATTGGGTACAGGGTGCAGGCGGAGACCCAGTACTTC,CASPIGYRVQAETQYF
TRBV28,-,TRBJ2-1,TRBD2,TGTGCCAGCAGAGGGACTAGCGGGGTTGGGAATGAGCAGTTCTTC,CASRGTSGVGNEQFF
TRBV5-1,once,TRBJ2-5,TRBD2,TGCGCCAGCAGCCCGACTAGCCGGGTCGAGACCCAGTACTTC,CASSPTSRVETQYF
TRBV28,-,TRBJ1-1,-,TGTGCCAGCAGTCATTTGTCGGGGGTTTGGGCTTTCTTT,CASSHLSGVWAFF
TRBV7-3,-,TRBJ1-2,-,TGTGCCAGCAGCCCCGCCGGCGGTAACTATGGCTACACCTTC,CASSPAGGNYGYTF
TRBV5-5,-,TRBJ2-7,-,TGTGCCAGCAGCTTGCAGGGTTCGAACTACGAGCAGTACTTC,CASSLQGSNYEQYF
TRBV5-1,-,TRBJ1-1,-,TGCGCCAGCAAAACCACCAGGGTTAGGGATGGTGAAGCTTTCTTT,CASKTTRVRDGEAFF
TRBV3-1/TRBV3-2,once,TRBJ1-1,-,TGTGCCAGCAGCCAAGTTGGCAGTAACACTGAAGCTTTCTTT,CASSQVGSNTEAFF
TRBV7-9,-,TRBJ1-2,-,TGTGCCAGCAGCCCCTCCCTCGGTGGCTACACCTTC,CASSPSLGGYTF
TRBV19,-,TRBJ2-2,-,TGTGCCAGTAGTACTCAGGGGACCACCGGGGAGCTGTTTTTT,CASSTQGTTGELFF
TRBV2,-,TRBJ1-5,-,TGTGCCAGCAGTAAGGACATATATCAGCCCCAGCATTTT,CASSKDIYQPQHF
TRBV18,-,TRBJ1-1,TRBD1,TGTGCCAGCTCACCAGATACCGGACAGGACACTGAAGCTTTCTTT,CASSPDTGQDTEAFF
TRBV7-8,-,TRBJ2-3,-,TGTGCCAGCACCAACAGAGCACCGCACCTTAGCACAGATACGCAGTATTTT,CASTNRAPHLSTDTQYF
TRBV2,once,TRBJ2-2,TRBD1,TGTGCCAGCAGAGCACGGACAGGTTACACCGGGGAGCTGTTTTTT,CASRARTGYTGELFF
TRBV7-2,-,TRBJ2-3,TRBD1,TGTGCCAGCAGCTTAGGAGGTAGGGGGCGCACAGATACGCAGTATTTT,CASSLGGRGRTDTQYF
TRBV5-4,-,TRBJ2-5,TRBD2,TGTGCCAGCACCCGCGGGGGCGGGGGGGGAAAACAAGAGACCCAGTACTTC,CASTRGGGGGKQETQYF
TRBV19,-,TRBJ1-1,-,TGTGCCAGTTATTCAGGGTGGGCGAACACTGAAGCTTTCTTT,CASYSGWANTEAFF
TRBV10-1,-,TRBJ1-2,-,TGCGCCAGCAGTGAGTACAGAAACTATGGCTACACCTTC,CASSEYRNYGYTF
TRBV6-5,-,TRBJ2-1,TRBD2,TGTGCCAGCAGTCCCCTCGGGGGGGCCTACAATGAGCAGTTCTTC,CASSPLGGAYNEQFF
TRBV19,once,TRBJ1-6,-,TGTGCCACCCGAGGCTACATGTCCTATAATTCACCCCTCCACTTT,CATRGYMSYNSPLHF
TRBV6-5,-,TRBJ2-7,TRBD1,TGTGCCAGCGGGCGGGACAGGGATACAGGGGAGCAGTACTTC,CASGRDRDTGEQYF
TRBV3-1/TRBV3-2,-,TRBJ2-7,TRBD2,TGTGCCAGCAGCCAAGTCTTCGGGGGGAACTACGAGCAGTACTTC,CASSQVFGGNYEQYF
TRBV10-3,-,TRBJ1-4,-,TGTGCCACCCTCGGGAACCCTAATGAAAAACTGTTTTTT,CATLGNPNEKLFF
TRBV27,-,TRBJ2-5,-,TGTGCCAGCAGTTCCTCAGGGGGGAGAGAGACCCAGTACTTC,CASSSSGGRETQYF
TRBV6-6,-,TRBJ2-5,-,TGTGCCAGCAGTTACACGAGAGAGACCCAGTACTTC,CASSYTRETQYF
TRBV15,-,TRBJ2-5,TRBD2,TGTGCCACCAGCAGAGATAAGTTAGGACTAGCGGGTCAAGAGACCCAGTACTTC,CATSRDKLGLAGQETQYF
TRBV29-1,-,TRBJ2-2,-,TGCAGCGTCGGATCGGGGACATCGAACACCGGGGAGCTGTTTTTT,CSVGSGTSNTGELFF
TRBV11-2,many,TRBJ1-5,-,TGTGCCAGCAGCTTAGGGGACACCCAGCCCCAGCATTTT,CASSLGDTQPQHF
TRBV11-1,few,TRBJ1-1,TRBD1,TGTGCCAGCAGCCATGGACAGGGGAAGAACACTGAAGCTTTCTTT,CASSHGQGKNTEAFF
TRBV29-1,-,TRBJ2-5,TRBD2,TGCTGGGTGGGGGGACGGGGGGGGGCAGAGACCCAGTACTTC,CWVGGRGGAETQYF
TRBV24-1,-,TRBJ1-2,-,TGTGCCACCAGTGATGGGCAGGGCAGAGAGTTGGCTTTC,CATSDGQGRELAF
TRBV19,-,TRBJ1-5,-,TGTGCCAGTAGTAGAACAGGGCCTGGAGATCAGCCCCAGCATTTT,CASSRTGPGDQPQHF
TRBV6-5,-,TRBJ2-7,TRBD1,TGTGCCAGCAGTTACGGACAGGGCGCCGGCGAGCAGTACTTC,CASSYGQGAGEQYF
TRBV6-2/TRBV6-3,-,TRBJ1-3,TRBD1,TGTGCCAGCAGTTACTCCTCATACAGGGGCTCATCTGGAAACACCATATATTTT,CASSYSSYRGSSGNTIYF
TRBV4-1,once,TRBJ2-7,-,TGCGCCAGCAGCCCCGTTGAGTGGGGATTGGGGCCCTACGAGCAGTACTTC,CASSPVEWGLGPYEQYF